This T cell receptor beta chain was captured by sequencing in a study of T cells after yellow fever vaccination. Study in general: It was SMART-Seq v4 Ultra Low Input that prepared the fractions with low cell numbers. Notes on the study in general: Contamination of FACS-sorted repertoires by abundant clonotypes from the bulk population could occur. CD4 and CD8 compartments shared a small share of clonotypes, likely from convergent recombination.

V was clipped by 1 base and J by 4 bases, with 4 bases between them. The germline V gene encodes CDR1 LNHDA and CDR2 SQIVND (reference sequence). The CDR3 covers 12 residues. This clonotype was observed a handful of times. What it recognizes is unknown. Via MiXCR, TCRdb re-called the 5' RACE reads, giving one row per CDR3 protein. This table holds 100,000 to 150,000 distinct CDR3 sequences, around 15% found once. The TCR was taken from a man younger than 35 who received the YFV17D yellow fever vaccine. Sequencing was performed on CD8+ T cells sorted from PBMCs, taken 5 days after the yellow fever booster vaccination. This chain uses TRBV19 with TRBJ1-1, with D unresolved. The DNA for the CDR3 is TGTGCCAGTAGTATAGGGAGCACTGAAGCTTTCTTT. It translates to CASSIGSTEAFF. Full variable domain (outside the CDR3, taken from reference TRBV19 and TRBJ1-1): DGGITQSPKYLFRKEGQNVTLSCEQNLNHDAMYWYRQDPGQGLRLIYYSQIVNDFQKGDIAEGYSVSREKKESFPLTVTSAQKNPTAFYLCASSIGSTEAFFGQGTRLTVV.